This TCR beta chain was profiled in a study of T cell responses to AZD1222 COVID-19 vaccine. The repertoire was sequenced with immunoSEQ multiplex PCR; TCRdb's copy has only in-frame clones and lacks some. The table lists more than 90,000 clones, around nine tenths of them singletons. The sequence was obtained from an adult who received the AZD1222 COVID-19 vaccine. The specimen comprised peripheral blood, sampled 28 days after the second AZD1222 dose.

This CDR3 reads CAWSGRSYGYTF. The CDR3 nucleotides are TGTGCCTGGAGTGGACGCTCCTATGGCTACACCTTC. The J gene is TRBJ1-2, the V gene TRBV30; D is ambiguous. The CDR3 is made up of 12 amino acids. From germline, CDR1 is GTSNPN and CDR2 SVGIG (reference sequence). V was pared by 1 base and J by 4 bases, with 7 bases between.